This TCR beta chain came from a study of early T cells in non-severe SARS-CoV-2 infection. Researchers tagged individual cDNA molecules with unique molecular identifiers. TCRdb reprocessed the 5' RACE reads via MiXCR and lists one record per CDR3 protein. The sample carries about 64,000 distinct CDR3 sequences, roughly 12% recorded once. Unmatched junction bases numbered 5, after V lost 8 bases and J lost 6 bases. Germline V lookup: CDR1 MDHEN, CDR2 SYDVKM. This CDR3 comprises 14 residues. The rearrangement uses TRBV28 and TRBJ1-6; the match to TRBD1 covers 9 bases. The TCR sequence derives from an adult who was a healthcare worker with PCR-confirmed SARS-CoV-2 infection or an uninfected control (not recorded which). The sample was whole blood, taken at baseline. CDR3 bases: TGTGCCAGCGACGCGGGACAGGGTAATTCACCCCTCCACTTT. Its protein is CASDAGQGNSPLHF.